This T cell receptor beta chain comes out of a study of T cell repertoires in cytomegalovirus infection. At the level of the study: Matching HLA type, along with CMV infection, was indicated by public TCR beta signatures.

There are 16 residues in the CDR3. V lost 6 bases and J lost 6; bases outside the gene matches: 11. CDR1 DFQATT and CDR2 SNEGSKA come from the germline V gene (reference sequence). Study-wide results and caveats: HLA-C-restricted CMV clonotypes gave the most frequent clonotype in two of eight donors.

MiXCR, applied by TCRdb to the reads, yields one record per CDR3 protein. This table has fewer than 550,000 distinct CDR3 sequences, about 11% appearing once. This clonotype came up a few times. Antigen specificity is unknown. Sequenced input: PBMCs. This chain connects TRBV20-1 to TRBJ2-7; TRBD2 matches at 16 bases. The TCR was taken from a human donor in good health (CMV status not recorded). Some clones in this sample may be carry-over from other donors' samples. Written as DNA, the CDR3 is TGCAGTGCCCTCCGGGGGACTAGCGGGGGGGAGAGCGAGCAGTACTTC. Translating gives CSALRGTSGGESEQYF.